The source of this TCR beta chain is a study of T cells in localized non-small cell lung cancer. General observations from the study: Among the tissues sampled, uninvolved adjacent lung had the highest T cell clonality, above tumor. Higher blood T cell density went with longer overall survival.

Notes on this clone: Its antigen is as yet unknown.

The table came from immunoSEQ multiplex PCR; TCRdb's copy has only in-frame clones and leaves some out. Among some 35,000 clones listed, over 85% were seen once. The source is a female donor over 55 with stage I lung adenocarcinoma. Sequencing was performed on peripheral blood, taken before any cancer treatment.

The CDR3 DNA follows: TGTGCCAGCAGCAAAGGAGGCGAACGCAATCAGCCCCAGCATTTT. It translates to CASSKGGERNQPQHF. The chain is built from TRBV21-1 and TRBJ1-5. TRBV21-1 has pseudogene status. The CDR3 contains 15 residues.